The next 24 T cell receptor beta chains were all read from a single sample in a study of T cell responses to AZD1222 COVID-19 vaccine. Clones were read by immunoSEQ multiplex PCR, and TCRdb kept only the in-frame ones, dropping some. The sample comprises over 85,000 clones, almost 90% of which are singletons, and approximately 15% rests with the top ten. Sequences were derived from peripheral blood, sampled 28 days after the second AZD1222 dose. These receptors came from an adult who received the AZD1222 COVID-19 vaccine.

This clone appeared a single time. The CDR3 region is CAWSADRHSLYGYTF. CDR3 sequence (DNA): TGTGCCTGGAGCGCGGACAGGCACTCTCTCTATGGCTACACCTTC. The rearrangement links TRBV30 to TRBJ1-2, with 7 positions matching TRBD1. With 3 bases clipped from V and 4 bases from J, the junction kept 11 bases outside the gene matches. The CDR3 has 15 residues. Germline V gives CDR1 GTSNPN, CDR2 SVGIG (reference sequence).

The chain links TRBV5-1 to TRBJ2-7; TRBD1 matches 7 bases. Germline loops: CDR1 SGHRS, CDR2 YFSETQ. The J segment lost 0 bases and the V segment lost 0 bases, leaving 3 bases of the junction unmatched. This CDR3 has 15 residues. The DNA of the CDR3 is TGCGCCAGCAGCTTGGCCCAGGGGGTCTCCTACGAGCAGTACTTC. This translates into CASSLAQGVSYEQYF.

The DNA for the CDR3 is TGTGCCACCAGCCCTACAGGGTTGAGCTATGGCTACACCTTC. Its protein product is CATSPTGLSYGYTF. The chain carries TRBV15 and TRBJ1-2; possibly TRBD1 for D (6 bases). V gave up 5 bases and J gave up 4 bases, with 14 bases separating them. Germline V gives CDR1 LNHNV, CDR2 YYDKDF (reference sequence). The CDR3 totals 14 residues.

The gene calls are TRBV7-2 and TRBJ2-7, with unresolved D. Trimming removed 4 bases at V and 1 base at J, with 14 bases between. The CDR3 consists of 15 residues. Germline CDR1 and CDR2: SGHTA and FQGNSA. The CDR3 region is CASSSSGPISYEQYF. CDR3 nucleotide sequence: TGTGCCAGCAGCTCTTCCGGGCCTATATCCTACGAGCAGTACTTC.

The chain has TRBV7-8 and TRBJ2-3; TRBD2 agrees at 10 bases. The ends lost 1 base at V and 5 bases at J; junction bases unmatched: 15. CDR3 length: 19 residues. Germline values: CDR1 SGHVS, CDR2 FQNEAQ. DNA for the CDR3: TGTGCCAGCAGCTTAGTCGCCCCGGGACTAGCGCCGTTAGAAGATACGCAGTATTTT. This sequence encodes CASSLVAPGLAPLEDTQYF.

This clone was observed once. This chain connects TRBV7-9 to TRBJ1-2; D gene unclear. Germline lookup yields CDR1 SEHNR and CDR2 FQNEAQ (reference sequence). Deletions cut 1 base from V and 4 bases from J, with 16 bases between. This CDR3 has 16 residues. The CDR3 bases are TGTGCCAGCAGCTTAGGGCCGGGAGAGTTGTCCTATGGCTACACCTTC. Residues: CASSLGPGELSYGYTF.

This chain uses TRBV6-5 with TRBJ2-7; TRBD1 matches 12 bases. V gave up 7 bases and J gave up 5 bases; unmatched junction bases: 6. Germline CDR1 is MNHEY and CDR2 is SVGAGI. There are 14 residues in the CDR3. CDR3 sequence reads: CASILGTGGNEQYF. The CDR3 bases are TGTGCCAGCATCCTAGGGACAGGGGGCAACGAGCAGTACTTC.

This sequence joins TRBV4-1 and TRBJ1-5, with a weak D call TRBD1 (6 bases). CDR1 MGHRA and CDR2 YSYEKL come from the germline V gene. Trimming stripped 6 bases from V and 2 bases from J, with 20 bases between. There are 17 residues in the CDR3. Here the CDR3 DNA reads TGCGCCAGCAGGCCCGGGCGGGGGGCCGAGGGCAATCAGCCCCAGCATTTT. Protein sequence: CASRPGRGAEGNQPQHF.

The chain uses TRBV28 and TRBJ1-5; D not resolved. From germline, CDR1 is MDHEN and CDR2 SYDVKM. The CDR3 is 14 residues long. Trimming stripped 7 bases from V and 0 bases from J, with 10 bases between. The CDR3 sequence: CASTRAYSNQPQHF. The CDR3 DNA is TGTGCCAGCACTCGAGCATATAGCAATCAGCCCCAGCATTTT.

The V and J genes are TRBV5-1 and TRBJ2-3, with D unclear. Germline CDR1 reads SGHRS; CDR2 reads YFSETQ. This CDR3 is 14 amino acids long. V was trimmed by 4 bases and J by 5 bases, leaving 14 bases between them. The CDR3 protein is CASSPRLGGDTQYF. The CDR3 region has the DNA TGCGCCAGCAGCCCCAGACTGGGCGGAGATACGCAGTATTTT. Full variable domain (rest looked up from reference TRBV5-1 and TRBJ2-3): KAGVTQTPRYLIKTRGQQVTLSCSPISGHRSVSWYQQTPGQGLQFLFEYFSETQRNKGNFPGRFSGRQFSNSRSEMNVSTLELGDSALYLCASSPRLGGDTQYFGPGTRLTVL.

J is TRBJ1-5 and V is TRBV7-2, with D tentatively TRBD1 (6 bases). Trimming took 4 bases from V and 4 from J, leaving 8 bases between them. The CDR3 extends over 13 amino acids. Germline V gene data show CDR1 as SGHTA and CDR2 as FQGNSA. The CDR3 is CASSSQGNQPQHF. The CDR3 DNA reads TGTGCCAGCAGCTCGCAGGGGAATCAGCCCCAGCATTTT.

The V and J genes are TRBV5-1 and TRBJ1-2; no reliable D call. The CDR3 extends over 14 amino acids. Trimming removed 3 bases at V and 5 bases at J, with 14 bases between. Germline V gene lookup returns CDR1 SGHRS and CDR2 YFSETQ. In nucleotides, the CDR3 is TGCGCCAGCAGCTCGAGTATCGTCTGGTATGGCTACACCTTC. Translated: CASSSSIVWYGYTF. Full variable domain (rest looked up from reference TRBV5-1 and TRBJ1-2): KAGVTQTPRYLIKTRGQQVTLSCSPISGHRSVSWYQQTPGQGLQFLFEYFSETQRNKGNFPGRFSGRQFSNSRSEMNVSTLELGDSALYLCASSSSIVWYGYTFGSGTRLTVV.

The chain uses TRBV6-4 and TRBJ2-1, with 8 bases aligning to TRBD1. V shed 5 bases, J shed 2 bases, and the junction held 8 bases outside the gene matches. Germline values: CDR1 MRHNA, CDR2 SNTAGT. This CDR3 is built from 16 residues. The CDR3 loop is CASSLTGQGAYNEQFF. The CDR3 nucleotides are TGTGCCAGCAGTCTGACTGGACAGGGAGCCTACAATGAGCAGTTCTTC.

The genes are TRBV28 and TRBJ1-1; TRBD1 agrees at 9 bases. The germline CDR1 and CDR2 sequences are MDHEN and SYDVKM. V shed 5 bases and J 7 bases; nucleotides not matched to a gene: 14. CDR3 length equals 16 residues. The CDR3: CASSTLDRGWVGEAFF. The CDR3, as DNA: TGTGCCAGCAGTACCTTAGACAGGGGGTGGGTGGGTGAAGCTTTCTTT.

The J gene is TRBJ1-5, the V gene TRBV18; D ambiguous. Germline V gives CDR1 KGHSH, CDR2 LQKENI. The CDR3 consists of 15 residues. V lost 5 bases, J lost 0 bases, and 11 bases lay in between. CDR3: CASSFVQDSNQPQHF. The CDR3 nucleotides read TGTGCCAGCTCATTTGTCCAGGATAGCAATCAGCCCCAGCATTTT.

This clone was seen a single time. The genes are TRBV27 and TRBJ1-2; a possible D gene is TRBD1 (6 bases). CDR1 and CDR2 (germline): MNHEY, SMNVEV (reference sequence). V was clipped by 4 bases and J by 0 bases, with 12 bases between them. The CDR3 is made up of 15 amino acids. The CDR3 DNA sequence: TGTGCCAGCAGTTCTTACAGGGAGACTAACTATGGCTACACCTTC. The encoded protein is CASSSYRETNYGYTF.

CDR3 amino acids: CASSEGFSGRAVWVLSKNIQYF. The CDR3 region has the DNA TGTGCCAGCAGTGAAGGCTTTAGCGGGAGGGCCGTCTGGGTTTTATCCAAAAACATTCAGTACTTC. V usage is TRBV6-1 and J usage is TRBJ2-4; 11 nucleotides align to TRBD2. The CDR3 sequence is 22 residues long. J gave up 2 bases and V 1 base, and 19 bases lay outside the gene matches. From germline, CDR1 is MNHNS and CDR2 SASEGT.

This clone occurred once. The chain joins TRBV9 to TRBJ1-6; maybe TRBD1 (5 bases). The CDR3 runs to 15 residues. Per the germline V gene, CDR1 is SGDLS and CDR2 is YYNGEE. V was pared by 0 bases and J by 10 bases, with 14 bases between. As DNA, the CDR3 is TGTGCCAGCAGCGTAGTTGCCAGGGCCGGGTCACCCCTCCACTTT. As protein: CASSVVARAGSPLHF.

The V and J genes are TRBV7-9 and TRBJ1-2, with a weak D call TRBD1 (6 bases). Germline CDR1 SEHNR, CDR2 FQNEAQ (reference sequence). V shed 6 bases and J shed 1 base, with 18 bases lying between them. The CDR3 runs 16 residues. The CDR3 sequence is CASSGASGDVNYGYTF. CDR3 DNA: TGTGCCAGCAGTGGGGCTTCAGGGGACGTTAACTATGGCTACACCTTC.

The chain is built from TRBV7-3 and TRBJ2-1; perhaps TRBD1 as D (6 bases). V was cut by 6 bases and J by 3 bases, with 9 bases left in between. Germline-derived CDR1 and CDR2 are SGHTA and FQGTGA. CDR3 length equals 13 residues. CDR3 in amino acids: CASSSDSYNEQFF. The CDR3 coding sequence is TGTGCCAGCAGTTCGGACAGCTACAATGAGCAGTTCTTC.

This clone appeared once. CDR3 loop: CASTPGGTTSNQPQHF. CDR3 nucleotide sequence: TGTGCCAGTACCCCTGGGGGGACAACTAGCAATCAGCCCCAGCATTTT. This sequence joins TRBV19 and TRBJ1-5; a weak D match, TRBD1 (6 bases). The CDR3 is made up of 16 amino acids. Per the germline V gene, CDR1 is LNHDA and CDR2 is SQIVND (reference sequence). V was clipped by 7 bases and J by 0 bases, with 16 bases between them.

The chain combines TRBV10-1 with TRBJ2-3; 7 bases line up with TRBD2. The CDR3 spans 16 residues. V shed 2 bases, J shed 5 bases, and the junction held 10 bases outside the gene matches. Germline CDR1 and CDR2: WNHNN and SYGVQD (reference sequence). CDR3 residues: CASSERQRDGRDTQYF. The CDR3 DNA sequence: TGCGCCAGCAGTGAGAGGCAGCGGGATGGGAGAGATACGCAGTATTTT.

V and J are TRBV30 and TRBJ2-5, with 8 nucleotides matching TRBD2. J was trimmed by 0 bases and V by 0 bases; bases with no gene match: 3. The CDR3 is made up of 15 amino acids. The germline gives CDR1 GTSNPN, CDR2 SVGIG (reference sequence). In nucleotides, the CDR3 is TGTGCCTGGAGTGTCGGCGGGAGGTACCAAGAGACCCAGTACTTC. It encodes CAWSVGGRYQETQYF.

V and J are TRBV4-2 and TRBJ2-1; TRBD2 matches at 11 bases. CDR1 and CDR2 (germline): LGHNA, YNFKEQ. The trim removed 0 bases at V and 5 bases at J, leaving 3 bases unmatched. The CDR3 is made up of 16 amino acids. This chain's CDR3 is CASSQESSGGNNEQFF. The CDR3 region has the DNA TGTGCCAGCAGCCAAGAGTCTAGCGGGGGGAACAATGAGCAGTTCTTC.